This TCR beta chain was captured in a study of metastatic and nonmetastatic thyroid tumors. In its sample, this clone was seen many times. Its specificity is unknown. The CDR3 has 14 residues. V was pared by 0 bases and J by 8 bases, with 13 bases between. Germline V gene sequence: CDR1 LGHNA, CDR2 YSLEER. MiXCR reprocessed the PCR reads for TCRdb. The sample holds under 50,000 clones, about 20% seen once. Study-level findings and limits: Malignant tumors reportedly showed significantly higher TCR beta diversity than benign nodules in both blood and tumor.

Among the patients, none had received any treatment before thyroid surgery. The V and J genes are TRBV4-3 and TRBJ1-2; D not certain. This receptor was identified in a female donor with papillary thyroid cancer or a benign thyroid nodule (not recorded which). Some clones in this sample may be carry-over from other donors' samples. The sequenced material came from tumor tissue. The CDR3 DNA follows: TGCGCCAGCAGCCAAGACAGCGGTTCCTACGGCTACACCTTC. This sequence encodes CASSQDSGSYGYTF.